The present T cell receptor (beta chain) was sequenced within a study of cytomegalovirus exposure and HLA in healthy donors. Data came from immunoSEQ multiplex PCR; TCRdb stores just in-frame clones and leaves some out. Altogether tens of thousands of clones are present, over 90% being singletons, with the ten largest covering 4.5%. Study conclusions and caveats: Subsequent analysis of the roughly 120 validation repertoires found a tendency for first-cohort TCR clusters to co-occur.

In the case of this clone: Its specificity is unknown.

V was clipped by 3 bases and J by 3 bases; unmatched bases: 9. The CDR3 is made up of 16 amino acids. The V gene's germline CDR1 is MNHNS and CDR2 SASEGT. Specimen: PBMCs. This receptor was obtained from a woman aged 18-29 years in good health and CMV-seropositive. This chain uses TRBV6-1 with TRBJ2-7; TRBD1 matches at 9 bases. CDR3 sequence reads: CASSEGTGQGIYEQYF. The CDR3, as DNA: TGTGCCAGCAGTGAGGGGACGGGACAGGGTATCTACGAGCAGTACTTC.